A single sample is the source of the 19 T cell receptor beta chains below, sequenced in a study of early T cells in non-severe SARS-CoV-2 infection. Via MiXCR, TCRdb re-called the 5' RACE reads, giving one row per CDR3 protein. Among approximately 68,000 distinct CDR3 sequences listed, around a tenth were seen once. Sequenced here: whole blood, sampled at baseline. The receptor source for this set is an adult who was a healthcare worker with PCR-confirmed SARS-CoV-2 infection or an uninfected control (not recorded which).

At least ten counts were recorded for this clonotype. The chain is built from TRBV5-1 and TRBJ1-1; no definite D call. The CDR3 extends over 14 amino acids. Trimming pared 0 bases from V and 1 base from J, leaving 7 bases between. Looked up from germline, CDR1 is SGHRS and CDR2 is YFSETQ. The CDR3 bases are TGCGCCAGCAGCTTGGCGGACTGGAACACTGAAGCTTTCTTT. Amino acids: CASSLADWNTEAFF.

This clonotype occurred many times. The V call is TRBV19, the J call TRBJ2-1; 14 positions match TRBD2. CDR1 and CDR2 (germline): LNHDA, SQIVND (reference sequence). This CDR3 has 16 residues. The V gene end was trimmed by 6 bases and the J gene end by 4 bases; junction bases not matched to a gene: 5. CDR3 nucleotide sequence: TGTGCCAGTAGGGGACTAGCGGGGGAGCTATACAATGAGCAGTTCTTC. It codes for CASRGLAGELYNEQFF.

In its sample, this clonotype was seen many times. The rearrangement links TRBV7-3 to TRBJ1-1, with a weak D call TRBD1 (6 bases). The CDR3 covers 15 residues. V lost 2 bases to trimming and J lost 4 bases, with 14 bases between them. Germline CDR1 SGHTA, CDR2 FQGTGA. The CDR3 sequence is CASSLLGGRGTEAFF. CDR3 in DNA: TGTGCCAGCAGCTTACTGGGGGGCCGTGGCACTGAAGCTTTCTTT.

The chain couples TRBV25-1 to TRBJ2-5; D not resolved. Germline values: CDR1 MGHDK, CDR2 SYGVNS. Deletions cut 6 bases from V and 4 bases from J, with 12 bases between. The CDR3 has 13 amino acids. The CDR3 region has the DNA TGTGCCAGCAGGAAGACATCTGGAGAGACCCAGTACTTC. This encodes CASRKTSGETQYF.

The chain uses TRBV30 and TRBJ2-1; 12 positions match TRBD2. With 6 bases clipped from V and 7 bases from J, the junction kept 7 bases outside the gene matches. The CDR3 length is 14 residues. Germline loops: CDR1 GTSNPN, CDR2 SVGIG (reference sequence). Here the CDR3 reads CACPLAGGQNEQFF. As DNA, the CDR3 is TGTGCCTGTCCTCTAGCGGGGGGGCAGAATGAGCAGTTCTTC. Variable domain in full (rest from reference TRBV30 and TRBJ2-1): SQTIHQWPATLVQPVGSPLSLECTVEGTSNPNLYWYRQAAGRGLQLLFYSVGIGQISSEVPQNLSASRPQDRQFILSSKKLLLSDSGFYLCACPLAGGQNEQFFGPGTRLTVL.

The V call is TRBV30, the J call TRBJ2-2; D gene uncertain. CDR1 GTSNPN and CDR2 SVGIG come from the germline V gene (reference sequence). Deletions cut 2 bases from V and 4 bases from J, with 11 bases between. The CDR3 has 14 amino acids. The CDR3 is CAWSKNSGTGELFF. CDR3 nucleotides: TGTGCCTGGAGTAAAAACTCGGGCACCGGGGAGCTGTTTTTT.

This clonotype was seen more than once but under ten times. The rearrangement joins TRBV29-1 to TRBJ2-5; 8 positions match TRBD1. The germline CDR1 and CDR2 sequences are SQVTM and ANQGSEA. J lost 1 base, V lost 7 bases, and 5 bases had no gene match. The CDR3 has 13 amino acids. The CDR3 region is CSGRGQAQETQYF. Written as DNA, the CDR3 is TGCAGCGGGAGGGGACAGGCCCAAGAGACCCAGTACTTC.

This clonotype occurred many times. The chain links TRBV6-2 or TRBV6-3 to TRBJ2-3; a weak D match, TRBD1 (5 bases). The CDR3 has 14 residues. Between the trimmed V and J ends, which lost 6 bases and 0 bases, there was a span of 10 bases. Germline CDR1 MNHEY, CDR2 SVGEGT. This chain's CDR3 is CASRIDSSTDTQYF. The CDR3 nucleotides are TGTGCCAGCAGAATCGACAGTAGCACAGATACGCAGTATTTT.

This clonotype was detected only a few times. The chain links TRBV2 to TRBJ1-5; D remains ambiguous. Looked up from germline, CDR1 is SNHLY and CDR2 is FYNNEI. The CDR3 consists of 11 residues. Trimming removed 6 bases from V and 4 bases from J, with 4 bases in between. This chain's CDR3 is CASRQNQPQHF. In nucleotides, the CDR3 is TGTGCCAGCAGGCAGAATCAGCCCCAGCATTTT.

This clonotype came up many times. The chain has TRBV9 and TRBJ2-7; a weak D match, TRBD1 (6 bases). V lost 0 bases and J lost 6, with 7 bases in between. The length of the CDR3 is 12 residues. Germline CDR1 reads SGDLS; CDR2 reads YYNGEE. For the CDR3, the DNA is TGTGCCAGCAGCGTAGGAGGGGGCGAGCAGTACTTC. Translated: CASSVGGGEQYF.

The table lists this clonotype with many counts. This chain links TRBV12-3 or TRBV12-4 with TRBJ2-3, with TRBD2 matching over 8 bases. V lost 7 bases and J lost 4; bases outside the gene matches: 1. CDR3 length equals 12 residues. The CDR3 region has the DNA TGTGCCAGCATGCGGGGGGCAGATACGCAGTATTTT. Its protein is CASMRGADTQYF.

This clonotype was detected ten times or more. The chain combines TRBV16 with TRBJ1-2; maybe TRBD1 (5 bases). The CDR3 has 16 residues. Germline CDR1 is KGHSY and CDR2 is FQNENV. The V end was cut by 0 bases, the J end by 7 bases, with 18 bases between. This chain's CDR3 is CASSQSASGPRGGYTF. DNA of the CDR3: TGTGCCAGCAGCCAATCCGCGTCGGGGCCGCGGGGTGGCTACACCTTC.

This clonotype was detected ten times or more. This chain uses TRBV5-6 with TRBJ1-5; weak D call: TRBD1 (5 bases). The CDR3 extends over 14 amino acids. The V gene's germline CDR1 is SGHDT and CDR2 YYEEEE. Trimming stripped 8 bases from V and 1 base from J, with 13 bases between. The CDR3 DNA reads TGTGCCAGTTCCGGGGCGGCCAGCAATCAGCCCCAGCATTTT. It specifies CASSGAASNQPQHF.

A few counts support this clonotype. The chain is built from TRBV19 and TRBJ2-5; D is ambiguous. Trimming shortened V by 5 bases and J by 4 bases, and 23 bases separated the two germline ends. The germline V gene encodes CDR1 LNHDA and CDR2 SQIVND (reference sequence). The CDR3 totals 17 residues. CDR3 sequence reads: CASSGSSGESASETQYF. The CDR3 bases are TGTGCCAGTAGTGGGTCCTCGGGCGAGTCTGCTTCAGAGACCCAGTACTTC.

The V call is TRBV7-2, the J call TRBJ1-6, with 7 bases lining up with TRBD1. Trimming took 4 bases from V and 10 from J; bases not matched to a gene: 10. Germline V CDR1 and CDR2: SGHTA, FQGNSA. The CDR3 loop spans 15 amino acids. The CDR3 protein is CASSSTTGVWSPLHF. Written as DNA, the CDR3 is TGTGCCAGCAGCTCTACCACAGGGGTGTGGTCACCCCTCCACTTT.

This clonotype turned up a few times. J is TRBJ1-4 and V is TRBV6-5, with D perhaps matching TRBD1 (6 bases). Trimming stripped 5 bases from V and 4 bases from J, with 11 bases between. The CDR3 contains 14 residues. Germline CDR1 is MNHEY and CDR2 is SVGAGI. The CDR3 loop is CASSQGQYNEKLFF. Written as DNA, the CDR3 is TGTGCCAGCAGTCAGGGACAATATAATGAAAAACTGTTTTTT.

The chain has TRBV20-1 and TRBJ1-4, with TRBD1 identical over 7 bases. The V gene's germline CDR1 is DFQATT and CDR2 SNEGSKA (reference sequence). V trimming: 0 bases; J trimming: 7 bases; junction bases outside the gene matches: 5. This CDR3 comprises 14 residues. The chain's CDR3 is CSARDPDRAEKLFF. CDR3 coding DNA: TGCAGTGCTAGAGATCCCGACAGGGCTGAAAAACTGTTTTTT.

This clonotype was observed a few times. The V gene is TRBV7-3, the J gene TRBJ2-1; D is ambiguous. Germline V gene sequence: CDR1 SGHTA, CDR2 FQGTGA. The germline V and J ends were trimmed by 5 bases and 1 base, with 12 bases remaining between them. The CDR3 sequence is 15 residues long. CDR3 region: CASSLGVSSYNEQFF. The CDR3 DNA reads as TGTGCCAGCAGCCTCGGAGTGTCGTCCTACAATGAGCAGTTCTTC. Variable domain in full (rest from reference TRBV7-3 and TRBJ2-1): GAGVSQTPSNKVTEKGKYVELRCDPISGHTALYWYRQSLGQGPEFLIYFQGTGAADDSGLPNDRFFAVRPEGSVSTLKIQRTERGDSAVYLCASSLGVSSYNEQFFGPGTRLTVL.

At least ten counts were recorded for this clonotype. The gene calls are TRBV29-1 and TRBJ1-1; D is undetermined. The germline V and J ends were trimmed by 5 bases and 3 bases, with 13 bases remaining between them. The CDR3 spans 13 residues. CDR1 is SQVTM, CDR2 ANQGSEA, per germline. The CDR3 is CSVLRVEDTEAFF. CDR3 bases: TGCAGCGTTTTGCGAGTGGAAGACACTGAAGCTTTCTTT.